A selection of T cell receptor beta chains follows, all from one sample in a study of regulatory T cells in long-lasting Graves disease. TCRdb re-called the multiplex PCR reads with MiXCR, one entry per CDR3 protein. Seen here are hundreds of thousands of distinct CDR3 sequences, roughly 15% observed once, and the top ten hold more than 10%. Separately, the same data were catalogued under a study of T cells in Graves' hyperthyroidism and ophthalmopathy.

The sequenced sample was peripheral blood mononuclear cells (PBMCs), obtained at new diagnosis, from a patient treated with antithyroid drugs. The receptors were sampled from a man aged 18 to 29 with Graves disease. Each CDR3 is given with its conserved first and last residue. A D gene is named only where the DNA matches it firmly. Not every row has a clone size; where given, it reads once, few, many or a size class.

v_call	clone_size	cdr3_length	j_call	d_call	cdr3_nt	cdr3_aa
TRBV19	-	16	TRBJ1-3	-	TGTGCCAGTAGTAAGCGACCGACGCTATCTGGAAACACCATATATTTT	CASSKRPTLSGNTIYF
TRBV20-1	many	12	TRBJ2-5	-	TGCAGTGCTCCGCAGGTCTCGGAGACCCAGTACTTC	CSAPQVSETQYF
TRBV11-2	few	15	TRBJ1-2	-	TGTGCCAGCAGCTTTCATTTACAGGGCGCCGGTGGCTACACCTTC	CASSFHLQGAGGYTF
TRBV27	few	15	TRBJ1-2	TRBD1	TGTGCCAGCAGTTCAGGACAGGGGACTAACTATGGCTACACCTTC	CASSSGQGTNYGYTF
TRBV20-1	few	15	TRBJ2-7	-	TGCAGTGCCAAACCCCAGCAGTATTGGGGCTACGAGCAGTACTTC	CSAKPQQYWGYEQYF
TRBV5-8	many	17	TRBJ2-1	TRBD2	TGTGCCAGCAGCGGCTGGACTAGCGGGAGCTCCTACAATGAGCAGTTCTTC	CASSGWTSGSSYNEQFF
TRBV5-1	-	15	TRBJ2-3	TRBD1	TGCGCCAGCAGGGCCGGACAGGGCGGCACAGATACGCAGTATTTT	CASRAGQGGTDTQYF
TRBV11-2	many	12	TRBJ2-1	-	TGTGCCAGCCACGGAACCTACAATGAGCAGTTCTTC	CASHGTYNEQFF
TRBV5-1	-	13	TRBJ2-1	-	TGCGCCAGCAGCCCGCGGATCAGCTATGAGCAGTTCTTC	CASSPRISYEQFF
TRBV9	-	14	TRBJ1-6	-	TGTGCCAGCAGCGGCGGGACGGGTGGTTCACCCCTCCACTTT	CASSGGTGGSPLHF
TRBV6-2/TRBV6-3	few	13	TRBJ1-4	-	TGTGCCAGCAGAGACCCCCCTTATGAAAAACTGTTTTTT	CASRDPPYEKLFF
TRBV7-2	-	11	TRBJ2-5	-	TGTGCCAGCAGCTTAGTCGGGACTCAGTACTTC	CASSLVGTQYF
TRBV7-8	-	14	TRBJ2-1	-	TGTGCCAGCAGCTACGGGGGGCTCTACAATGAGCAGTTCTTC	CASSYGGLYNEQFF
TRBV5-5	-	18	TRBJ2-7	TRBD2	TGTGCCAGCAGTGAACAGAGCATAGCGGGAGGGCCTTACAATGAGCAGTACTTC	CASSEQSIAGGPYNEQYF
TRBV7-9	many	16	TRBJ2-7	TRBD1	TGTGCCAGCAGCTCCCATATGGGGGGACAGGTGCACGAGCAGTACTTC	CASSSHMGGQVHEQYF
TRBV7-2	many	18	TRBJ2-7	TRBD2	TGTGCCAGCAGCCCTAAGATAGCGGGAGGGGGTTTGTCCTACGAGCAGTACTTC	CASSPKIAGGGLSYEQYF
TRBV12-3/TRBV12-4	many	12	TRBJ1-3	TRBD1	TGTGCCAGCAGATCGGACAGGGGCTCGTTGGATTTT	CASRSDRGSLDF
TRBV10-3	-	17	TRBJ2-1	TRBD2	TGTGCCATCAGTGAGTCGGAGAAGGGACTAGCGGGGAATAAGCAGTTCTTC	CAISESEKGLAGNKQFF
TRBV30	many	13	TRBJ2-1	TRBD2	TGTGCCTGGAGTCTGGGCGGGGGCAATGAGCAGTTCTTC	CAWSLGGGNEQFF
TRBV6-1	-	13	TRBJ1-1	-	TGTGCCAGCAGCGAATCTATGAACACTGAAGCTTTCTTT	CASSESMNTEAFF
TRBV15	many	17	TRBJ1-1	-	TGTGCCACCAGCAGACACCGACAGGATACCATGAACACTGAAGCTTTCTTT	CATSRHRQDTMNTEAFF
TRBV2	few	14	TRBJ1-4	-	TGTGCCAGCAGACCGGGACAAGTTAATGAAAAACTGTTTTTT	CASRPGQVNEKLFF
TRBV29-1	-	13	TRBJ2-7	-	TGCAGCGTCGGAATTGATTCTACCTACGAGCAGTACTTC	CSVGIDSTYEQYF
TRBV20-1	many	16	TRBJ2-3	TRBD2	TGCAGTGCTAGAGATATGACTAGCGGCCCCCGAGATACGCAGTATTTT	CSARDMTSGPRDTQYF